This record covers a single T cell receptor beta chain. The antigen remains unidentified. Lesional scalp punch biopsies and peripheral blood were collected from alopecia areata patients. This specimen comes from a study of CD8+ T cells in alopecia areata. cDNA reverse transcribed from extracted RNA served as the sequencing template. The data were produced by immunoSEQ multiplex PCR, yet TCRdb's version contains in-frame clones alone and is incomplete. The sample shows tens of thousands of clones, roughly 57% of them seen only once. Whole-study results and caveats: Researchers report lesional scalp, most notably alopecia totalis/universalis, outstripped normal scalp in clonality.

The CDR3 totals 15 residues. Germline CDR1 and CDR2: MRHNA and SNTAGT. J was trimmed by 3 bases and V by 5 bases; bases with no gene match: 2. The sequencing here drew on CD8+ T cells sorted from blood, taken at week 0. The receptor was isolated from a human donor with alopecia areata. The chain combines TRBV6-4 with TRBJ2-2; 11 nucleotides match TRBD2. The CDR3, as DNA: TGTGCCAGCAGTCGACTAGCGGGACACACCGGGGAGCTGTTTTTT. Translated, it gives CASSRLAGHTGELFF.